This entry lists 7 T cell receptor beta chains sequenced from one sample in a study of cytomegalovirus exposure and HLA in healthy donors. The protocol was immunoSEQ multiplex PCR, while the TCRdb copy is restricted to in-frame clones and leaves out a portion. The sample has 150,000 to 200,000 clones; roughly nine tenths are singletons. The specimen sequenced was PBMCs. The source is a woman aged 30 to 39 in good health and CMV-seronegative.

This clone appeared once. This chain uses TRBV18 with TRBJ1-1; 7 bases match TRBD1. The CDR3 has 15 amino acids. Germline loops: CDR1 KGHSH, CDR2 LQKENI. Trimming cost V 2 bases and J 0 bases; bases outside gene matches: 3. CDR3 DNA sequence: TGTGCCAGCTCACCAACAGACAGGGTGAACACTGAAGCTTTCTTT. Amino acid sequence: CASSPTDRVNTEAFF. Full variable domain (outside the CDR3, taken from reference TRBV18 and TRBJ1-1): NAGVMQNPRHLVRRRGQEARLRCSPMKGHSHVYWYRQLPEEGLKFMVYLQKENIIDESGMPKERFSAEFPKEGPSILRIQQVVRGDSAAYFCASSPTDRVNTEAFFGQGTRLTVV.

This chain links TRBV4-3 with TRBJ2-1, with 14 bases fitting TRBD2. Germline V CDR1 and CDR2: LGHNA, YSLEER. The CDR3 covers 17 residues. V was pared by 1 base and J by 2 bases, with 1 base of the junction left unmatched. The CDR3 spells CASSQGLAGGPYNEQFF. CDR3 in DNA: TGCGCCAGCAGCCAAGGACTAGCGGGGGGGCCCTACAATGAGCAGTTCTTC.

The chain couples TRBV6-5 to TRBJ2-3; 7 bases align to TRBD2. This CDR3 comprises 16 residues. The junction had 5 bases not matched to a gene; V was cut back by 0 bases and J by 2 bases. Germline-derived CDR1 and CDR2 are MNHEY and SVGAGI. CDR3 sequence reads: CASSYSASGYTDTQYF. CDR3 coding DNA: TGTGCCAGCAGTTACTCTGCTAGCGGATACACAGATACGCAGTATTTT.

The rearrangement joins TRBV13 to TRBJ2-3; D ambiguous. The CDR3 is made up of 11 amino acids. The V gene's germline CDR1 is PRHDT and CDR2 FYEKMQ (reference sequence). With 7 bases removed from V and 2 bases from J, the gap between germline ends came to 4 bases. The CDR3, as DNA: TGTGCCAGCACCGTCACAGATACGCAGTATTTT. Translated, it gives CASTVTDTQYF.

The V gene is TRBV5-1, the J gene TRBJ1-4; D not resolved. V lost 5 bases and J lost 3, with 20 bases in between. This CDR3 contains 17 residues. Germline loops: CDR1 SGHRS, CDR2 YFSETQ. DNA for the CDR3: TGCGCCAGCAGTTTTACAGTGGCACGCGCACCTAATGAAAAACTGTTTTTT. Translated, it gives CASSFTVARAPNEKLFF.

The genes are TRBV7-8 and TRBJ1-1; 9 nucleotides line up with TRBD1. CDR1 is SGHVS and CDR2 is FQNEAQ in the germline V gene. The CDR3 loop spans 14 amino acids. J gave up 2 bases and V 7 bases, and 5 bases lay outside the gene matches. CDR3 sequence reads: CASKPGQGNTEAFF. The CDR3 region has the DNA TGTGCCAGCAAACCGGGACAGGGTAACACTGAAGCTTTCTTT.

CDR3 sequence: CASSYSVPAIRGYTF. CDR3 bases: TGTGCCAGCAGTTACTCGGTGCCCGCTATTCGAGGCTACACCTTC. V and J are TRBV6-6 and TRBJ1-2; D gene uncertain. The CDR3 consists of 15 residues. CDR1 and CDR2 from the germline V gene are MNHNY and SVGAGI (reference sequence). V lost 0 bases, J lost 8 bases, and 16 bases lay in between.